The TCR beta chain described here comes from a study of CD8 T cells in ankylosing spondylitis. Making the TCR beta libraries involved quantitative 5'-RACE with molecular barcodes. TCRdb processed the 5' RACE reads anew with MiXCR; each CDR3 protein has one entry. This sample has 290,000 or so distinct CDR3 sequences, with roughly 20% found just once. Notes on this clonotype: What it recognizes is unknown.

The study, taken as a whole, reports: Clones that were linked to disease were CD8+ and were relatively rare in peripheral blood. Clones tied to disease were said to be significantly enriched in matched ankylosing spondylitis synovial fluid. Certain motif variants had earlier appeared in reactive arthritis synovial fluid and blood.

From germline, CDR1 is MNHEY and CDR2 SVGEGT. Trimming took off 2 bases at V and 2 bases at J, with 13 bases between the two ends. The CDR3 runs to 15 residues. The rearrangement uses TRBV6-2 or TRBV6-3 and TRBJ2-7; possible D gene TRBD2, 5 bases. The receptor comes from a female donor with ankylosing spondylitis or in good health (not recorded which). What was sequenced was blood, either unsorted or a sorted T cell fraction (not recorded which). In DNA form, the CDR3 reads TGTGCCAGCAGTTACGGGAGCCCCCTTACCTACGAGCAGTACTTC. It yields the protein CASSYGSPLTYEQYF.